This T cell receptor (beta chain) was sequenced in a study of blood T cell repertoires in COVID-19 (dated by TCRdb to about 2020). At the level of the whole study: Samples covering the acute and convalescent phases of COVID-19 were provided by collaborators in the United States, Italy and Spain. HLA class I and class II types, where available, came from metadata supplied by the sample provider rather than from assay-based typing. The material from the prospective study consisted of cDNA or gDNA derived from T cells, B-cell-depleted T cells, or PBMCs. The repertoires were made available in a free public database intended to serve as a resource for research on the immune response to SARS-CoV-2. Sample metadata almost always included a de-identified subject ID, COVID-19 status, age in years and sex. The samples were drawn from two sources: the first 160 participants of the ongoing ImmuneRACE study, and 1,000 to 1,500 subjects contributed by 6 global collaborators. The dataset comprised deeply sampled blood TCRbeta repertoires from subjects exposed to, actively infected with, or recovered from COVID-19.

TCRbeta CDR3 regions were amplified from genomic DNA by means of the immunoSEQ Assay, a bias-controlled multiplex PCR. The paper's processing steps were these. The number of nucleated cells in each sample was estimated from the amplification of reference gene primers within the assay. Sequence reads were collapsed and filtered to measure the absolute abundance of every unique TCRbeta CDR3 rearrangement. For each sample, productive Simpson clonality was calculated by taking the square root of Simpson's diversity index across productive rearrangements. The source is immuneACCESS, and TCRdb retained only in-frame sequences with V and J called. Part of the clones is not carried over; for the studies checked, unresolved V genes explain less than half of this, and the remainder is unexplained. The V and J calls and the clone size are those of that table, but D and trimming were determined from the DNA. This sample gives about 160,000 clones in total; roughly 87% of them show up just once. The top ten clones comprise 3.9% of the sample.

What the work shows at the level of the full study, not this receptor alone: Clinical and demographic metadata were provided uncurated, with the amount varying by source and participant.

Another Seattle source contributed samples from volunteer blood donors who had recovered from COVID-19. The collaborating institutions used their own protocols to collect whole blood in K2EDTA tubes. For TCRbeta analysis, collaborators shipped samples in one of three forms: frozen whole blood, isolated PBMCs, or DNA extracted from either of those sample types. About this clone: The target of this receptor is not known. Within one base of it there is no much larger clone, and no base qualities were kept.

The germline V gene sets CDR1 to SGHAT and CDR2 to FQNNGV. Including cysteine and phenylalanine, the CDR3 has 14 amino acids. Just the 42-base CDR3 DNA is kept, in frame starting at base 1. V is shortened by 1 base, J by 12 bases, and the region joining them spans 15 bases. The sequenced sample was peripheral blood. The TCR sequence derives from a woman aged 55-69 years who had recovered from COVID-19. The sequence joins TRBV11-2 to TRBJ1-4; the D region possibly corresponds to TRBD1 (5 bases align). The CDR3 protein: CASSLGSQQGELFF. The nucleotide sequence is TGTGCCAGCAGCTTAGGTAGTCAGCAAGGGGAACTGTTTTTT.